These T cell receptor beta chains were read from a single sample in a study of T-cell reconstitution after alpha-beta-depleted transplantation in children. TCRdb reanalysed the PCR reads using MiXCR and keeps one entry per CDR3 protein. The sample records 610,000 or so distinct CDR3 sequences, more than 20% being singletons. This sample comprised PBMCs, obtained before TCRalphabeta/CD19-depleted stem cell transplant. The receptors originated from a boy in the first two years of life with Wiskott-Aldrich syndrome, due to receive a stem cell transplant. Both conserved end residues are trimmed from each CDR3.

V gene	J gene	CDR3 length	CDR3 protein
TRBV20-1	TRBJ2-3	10	SARDSRVAQY
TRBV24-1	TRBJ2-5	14	ATSDGTRSGLETQY
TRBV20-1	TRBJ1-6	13	SASVGTAFNSPLH
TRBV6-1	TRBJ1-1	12	ASTPAGGYTEAF
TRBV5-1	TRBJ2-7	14	ASSPQGRGPLYEQY
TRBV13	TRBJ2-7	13	ASSSFGGASYEQY
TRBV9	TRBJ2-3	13	ASSFSGTPTDTQY
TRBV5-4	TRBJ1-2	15	ASSDRDRASSNYGYT
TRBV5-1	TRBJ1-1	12	ASSSSKGGTEAF
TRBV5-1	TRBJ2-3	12	ASRPSLSTDTQY
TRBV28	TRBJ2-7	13	ASSLTQAGSYEQY
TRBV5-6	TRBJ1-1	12	ASTSVGERTEAF
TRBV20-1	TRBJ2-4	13	SASSWREERNIQY
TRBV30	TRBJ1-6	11	AWDVSNNSPLH
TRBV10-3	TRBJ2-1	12	AISGGGVYNEQF
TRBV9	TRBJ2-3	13	ASSAGLVPADTQY
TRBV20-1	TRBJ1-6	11	SADTTGYSPLH
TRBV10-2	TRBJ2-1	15	ASSGEQLAGPDNEQF
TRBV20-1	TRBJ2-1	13	SASSGRASYNEQF
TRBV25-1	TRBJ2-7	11	ASRDRGSHEQY
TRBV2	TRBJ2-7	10	ASSELGNEQY
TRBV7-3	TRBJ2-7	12	ASSLMAGPYEQY
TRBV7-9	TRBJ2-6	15	ASSRQGVGSGANVLT
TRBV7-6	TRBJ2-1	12	ASSLTRSYNEQF
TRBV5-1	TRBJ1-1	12	ASRRGYRNTEAF
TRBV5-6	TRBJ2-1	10	ASSLVANEQF
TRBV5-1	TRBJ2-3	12	ASSLRDQTDTQY
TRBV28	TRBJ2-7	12	ATSGPHYTYEQY
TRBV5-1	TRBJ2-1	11	ASSSPQGNEQF
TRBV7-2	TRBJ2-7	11	ASSLRTTNEQY
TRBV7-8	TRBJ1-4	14	ASSLARRAWDEKLF
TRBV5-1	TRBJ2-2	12	ASSVQGDGGELF
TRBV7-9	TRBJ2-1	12	ASSSRTSGSLTF
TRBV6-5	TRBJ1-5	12	ASSSPGKNQPQH
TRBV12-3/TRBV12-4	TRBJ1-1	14	ASSSFGQGAPTEAF
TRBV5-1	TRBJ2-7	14	ASSFTGTSGTYEQY
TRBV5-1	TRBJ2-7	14	ASSARIGGRPDEQY
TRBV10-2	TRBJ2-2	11	ASSEGEGGELF
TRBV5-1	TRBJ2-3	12	ASSLGAITDTQY
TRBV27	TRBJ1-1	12	ASSLSRGGSEAF
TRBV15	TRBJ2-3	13	ATSRGQQPTDTQY
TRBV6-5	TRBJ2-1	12	ASSWREVGNEQF
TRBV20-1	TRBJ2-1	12	SADREPHRDEQF
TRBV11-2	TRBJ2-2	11	ASSLDRGGELF
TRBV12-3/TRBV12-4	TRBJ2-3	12	ASSAKGQRDTQY
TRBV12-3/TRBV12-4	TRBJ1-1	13	ASRSDGVVNTEAF